This TCR beta chain emerged from a study of Graves' ophthalmopathy and Graves' hyperthyroidism. Ages of hyperthyroidism patients ran from 18 to 65, and their diagnoses were new, under 2 months' duration. Study findings and constraints: Distinction of ophthalmopathy from stable hyperthyroidism by a 13-signature model reached 85% to 90% sensitivity and approximately 81% specificity. Detection in blood was also observed for most expanded thyroid clonotypes above 0.001 frequency. Prediction of ophthalmopathy progression reached about 70% sensitivity and approximately 74% specificity.

Beta-chain TCR CDR3 regions were amplified from RNA transcripts. The authors performed first-round RT-PCR with HTBI primers and then a second-round multiplex PCR. A single record per CDR3 protein comes from TCRdb applying MiXCR to the multiplex PCR reads. Among over a million distinct CDR3 sequences listed, 35% to 40% were seen once. Between the trimmed V and J ends, which lost 6 bases and 6 bases, there was a span of 10 bases. The germline V gene has CDR1 SGHRS and CDR2 YFSETQ. This CDR3 has 11 amino acids. This clonotype was observed a handful of times. The antigen is unknown. The clonotype comes from an adult man with Graves' hyperthyroidism. The chain has TRBV5-1 and TRBJ2-7, with D possibly matching TRBD2 (6 bases). The sequenced sample was peripheral blood or thyroid tissue (not recorded which). The CDR3 spells CASTGESEQYF. CDR3 DNA sequence: TGCGCCAGCACGGGAGAGAGCGAGCAGTACTTC. Variable domain in full (rest from reference TRBV5-1 and TRBJ2-7): KAGVTQTPRYLIKTRGQQVTLSCSPISGHRSVSWYQQTPGQGLQFLFEYFSETQRNKGNFPGRFSGRQFSNSRSEMNVSTLELGDSALYLCASTGESEQYFGPGTRLTVT.